This T cell receptor beta chain was sequenced for a study of blood T cells in healthy people across ages. Broader study findings: In these data, TCR beta diversity tracked strongly with naive T cell percentage.

Then a second PCR, running about 6 to 12 cycles, was carried out with a sample-barcoded 5' primer and a J-beta primer mix. Each cDNA molecule received a tag from a template-switch adaptor that had 12 random nucleotides. TCRdb re-derived calls from the 5' RACE reads in MiXCR, one entry per CDR3 protein. The sample records about 1.5 million distinct CDR3 sequences, approximately 39% being singletons. Concerning this clonotype: No antigen is known for it.

Germline CDR1 DFQATT, CDR2 SNEGSKA (reference sequence). CDR3 size: 15 residues. Trimming removed 1 base at V and 0 bases at J, with 12 bases between. Investigators took approximately 9.4 milliliters of peripheral blood from every donor. PBMCs numbering at least 6 million were isolated per sample. The chain couples TRBV20-1 to TRBJ1-2; possibly TRBD1 for D (6 bases). The TCR comes from a woman between 18 and 29 years old in good health. Specimen: blood. The CDR3 is CSARAGQSANYGYTF. For the CDR3, the DNA is TGCAGTGCTAGAGCCGGACAGAGCGCTAACTATGGCTACACCTTC.